Each of the 12 T cell receptor beta chains below was sequenced from the same sample in a study of T cells in placental villitis. Antigens for these TCRs are unknown. This was the immunoSEQ v4 assay. Profiling relied on immunoSEQ multiplex PCR, and the TCRdb table lists in-frame clones only, not all of them. The sample has 1,400 to 1,500 clones, about 83% seen once. Study results and limitations: Placentae with villitis of unknown etiology showed clonal expansion, median clonality approximately 0.057 versus control approximately 0.0054.

The sequencing input was placental tissue containing maternal and fetal cells. These receptors were collected from a human patient with villitis of unknown etiology; the placental T cells may come from both mother and fetus.

This clone turned up a few times. Other DNA sequences in the sample encode the same CDR3. V and J are TRBV2 and TRBJ2-2; D is ambiguous. The germline V and J ends were trimmed by 7 bases and 5 bases, with 8 bases remaining between them. The germline V gene encodes CDR1 SNHLY and CDR2 FYNNEI. The CDR3 runs to 12 residues. The CDR3 coding sequence is TGTGCCAGCACCGTGGAAACCGGGGAGCTGTTTTTT. Its protein product is CASTVETGELFF.

This chain links TRBV5-1 with TRBJ1-1; the D gene is possibly TRBD1 (5 bases). V lost 7 bases and J 0 bases, leaving 16 bases between the germline ends. The length of the CDR3 is 15 residues. CDR1 and CDR2 from the germline V gene are SGHRS and YFSETQ. The CDR3 spells CASSDSGGVNTEAFF. The CDR3 DNA is TGCGCCAGCTCCGACAGTGGGGGGGTGAACACTGAAGCTTTCTTT.

V gene TRBV18 combines with J gene TRBJ1-3; D remains ambiguous. Deletions cut 3 bases from V and 4 bases from J, with 13 bases between. The CDR3 has 15 amino acids. Germline loops: CDR1 KGHSH, CDR2 LQKENI. CDR3 sequence reads: CASSPSRGRGNTIYF. The CDR3 nucleotides are TGTGCCAGCTCACCCTCACGGGGAAGGGGAAACACCATATATTTT.

The chain employs TRBV27 and TRBJ1-2; 7 nucleotides align to TRBD1. From germline, CDR1 is MNHEY and CDR2 SMNVEV (reference sequence). This CDR3 contains 15 residues. Trimming cost V 0 bases and J 6 bases; bases outside gene matches: 7. The DNA of the CDR3 is TGTGCCAGCAGTTTATCGCTCGTAGGGGGCAATGGCTACACCTTC. It encodes CASSLSLVGGNGYTF.

This chain uses TRBV29-1 with TRBJ1-1; 8 bases align to TRBD1. Germline values: CDR1 SQVTM, CDR2 ANQGSEA. The CDR3 is 15 amino acids. V was clipped by 7 bases and J by 1 base; unmatched bases: 11. CDR3 DNA: TGCAGCGCAGTCCCGGGACAGGAACCGAACACTGAAGCTTTCTTT. This codes for CSAVPGQEPNTEAFF.

The chain has TRBV9 and TRBJ2-7; D is unclear. CDR3 size: 14 residues. Per germline, CDR1 SGDLS and CDR2 YYNGEE. Trimming shortened V by 0 bases and J by 2 bases, and 9 bases separated the two germline ends. DNA of the CDR3: TGTGCCAGCAGCGTAGGTCAGGCAACCTACGAGCAGTACTTC. Its translation: CASSVGQATYEQYF.

The chain recombines TRBV2 with TRBJ1-1; maybe TRBD1 (5 bases). V was cut by 2 bases and J by 4 bases, with 11 bases left in between. The CDR3 has 14 amino acids. From germline, CDR1 is SNHLY and CDR2 FYNNEI. The CDR3 reads CASSELWGSTEAFF. The CDR3, as DNA: TGTGCCAGCAGTGAATTATGGGGGAGCACTGAAGCTTTCTTT.

This rearrangement joins TRBV30 to TRBJ1-6, with D unclear. Trimming stripped 2 bases from V and 8 bases from J, with 13 bases between. Germline-derived CDR1 and CDR2 are GTSNPN and SVGIG (reference sequence). There are 14 residues in the CDR3. The CDR3 sequence is CAWSQRGSDSPLHF. The CDR3 region has the DNA TGTGCCTGGAGTCAGCGAGGGAGCGATTCACCCCTCCACTTT.

The rearrangement joins TRBV2 to TRBJ1-5; tentative D call: TRBD1 (5 bases). The V and J ends lost 4 bases and 9 bases respectively, with 13 bases between them. Per the germline V gene, CDR1 is SNHLY and CDR2 is FYNNEI. The CDR3 contains 13 residues. The CDR3 loop is CASSGDRSRPQHF. CDR3 coding DNA: TGTGCCAGCAGTGGGGACCGATCGCGGCCCCAGCATTTT.

The J gene is TRBJ2-1, the V gene TRBV24-1; 10 bases line up with TRBD2. CDR1 is KGHDR and CDR2 is SFDVKD in the germline V gene. This CDR3 has 17 residues. V lost 0 bases to trimming and J lost 10 bases; unmatched junction nucleotides: 11. The CDR3: CATSDLDDSGGSGEQFF. The CDR3 DNA reads TGTGCCACCAGTGATTTGGATGATAGCGGGGGGTCTGGAGAGCAGTTCTTC.

The chain joins TRBV29-1 to TRBJ1-1; perhaps TRBD1 as D (5 bases). V was clipped by 4 bases and J by 0 bases, with 18 bases between them. The CDR3 sequence is 16 residues long. Germline V CDR1 and CDR2: SQVTM, ANQGSEA. The CDR3 DNA sequence: TGCAGCGTTGTGGGGGACCTCAGAAAAATGAACACTGAAGCTTTCTTT. It is translated as CSVVGDLRKMNTEAFF.

The chain joins TRBV21-1 to TRBJ1-3; TRBD1 is the table's D call, not checked against the DNA. TRBV21-1 is classified as a pseudogene. CDR3 length equals 18 residues. The CDR3 region has the DNA TGTGCCAGCAGCATCGCGTTGGGCCGGACAGGGACTGGAAACACCATATATTTT. Translating gives CASSIALGRTGTGNTIYF.